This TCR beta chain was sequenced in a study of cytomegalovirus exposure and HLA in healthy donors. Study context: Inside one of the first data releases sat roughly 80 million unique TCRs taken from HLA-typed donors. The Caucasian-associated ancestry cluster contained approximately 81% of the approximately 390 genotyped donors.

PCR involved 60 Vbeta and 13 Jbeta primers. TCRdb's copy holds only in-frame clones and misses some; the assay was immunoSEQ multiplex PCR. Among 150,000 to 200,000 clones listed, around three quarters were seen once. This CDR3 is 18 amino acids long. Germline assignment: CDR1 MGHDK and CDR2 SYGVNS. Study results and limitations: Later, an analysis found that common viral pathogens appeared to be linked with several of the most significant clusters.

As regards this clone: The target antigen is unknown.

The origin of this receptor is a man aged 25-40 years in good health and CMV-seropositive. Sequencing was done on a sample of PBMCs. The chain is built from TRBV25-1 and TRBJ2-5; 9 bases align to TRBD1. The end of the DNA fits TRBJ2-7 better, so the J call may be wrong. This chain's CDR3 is CASSEETGGGPSNYEQYF. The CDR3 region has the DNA TGTGCCAGCAGTGAGGAGACAGGGGGAGGCCCCTCTAACTACGAGCAGTACTTC.